The 5 T cell receptor beta chains below were found in one sample sequenced in a study of blood T cell repertoires in COVID-19. This table comes from immunoSEQ multiplex PCR, and its TCRdb copy is limited to in-frame clones, with some not included. The table has some 28,000 clones, 85% seen once. The sample comprised peripheral blood. Source of these receptors: a human donor in a cohort sampled during active COVID-19.

The chain couples TRBV28 to TRBJ1-1, with 7 bases matching TRBD1. J gave up 1 base and V 6 bases, and 2 bases lay outside the gene matches. Germline V gene data show CDR1 as MDHEN and CDR2 as SYDVKM. The CDR3 is 13 residues long. CDR3 DNA sequence: TGTGCCAGCAGGGGACAGACGAACACTGAAGCTTTCTTT. Protein sequence: CASRGQTNTEAFF.

V is TRBV30 and J is TRBJ1-4; 10 positions match TRBD1. The CDR3 length is 15 residues. Germline V lookup: CDR1 GTSNPN, CDR2 SVGIG (reference sequence). The V gene end was trimmed by 1 base and the J gene end by 8 bases; junction bases not matched to a gene: 7. Here the CDR3 reads CAWSGGTGDWEKLFF. In DNA, the CDR3 is TGTGCCTGGAGTGGTGGGACAGGGGATTGGGAAAAACTGTTTTTT.

The V call is TRBV27, the J call TRBJ2-7; D possibly corresponds to TRBD2 (5 bases). Looked up from germline, CDR1 is MNHEY and CDR2 is SMNVEV (reference sequence). The ends were cut back, 3 bases at V and 1 base at J, with 7 bases in the middle. This CDR3 has 13 residues. CDR3 amino acids: CASSFQRSYEQYF. Here the CDR3 DNA reads TGTGCCAGCAGTTTCCAGCGGTCCTACGAGCAGTACTTC.

The V and J genes are TRBV11-3 and TRBJ1-3; TRBD1 aligns across 8 bases. Germline V gene lookup returns CDR1 SGHNT and CDR2 YENEEA. Trimming took 4 bases from V and 0 from J; bases not matched to a gene: 5. The CDR3 is 16 residues long. For the CDR3, the DNA is TGTGCCAGCAGCTCCAGGGGGCTCCTCTCTGGAAACACCATATATTTT. Encoded protein: CASSSRGLLSGNTIYF.

This clone is a singleton in its sample. V usage is TRBV4-3 and J usage is TRBJ1-4; no clear D. CDR3 size: 16 residues. The V end lost 0 bases, the J end lost 4 bases, and 12 bases lay between the germline ends. Germline CDR1 is LGHNA and CDR2 is YSLEER. The CDR3 region is CASSQDGVTSNEKLFF. The CDR3, as DNA: TGCGCCAGCAGCCAAGATGGGGTAACTAGTAATGAAAAACTGTTTTTT.